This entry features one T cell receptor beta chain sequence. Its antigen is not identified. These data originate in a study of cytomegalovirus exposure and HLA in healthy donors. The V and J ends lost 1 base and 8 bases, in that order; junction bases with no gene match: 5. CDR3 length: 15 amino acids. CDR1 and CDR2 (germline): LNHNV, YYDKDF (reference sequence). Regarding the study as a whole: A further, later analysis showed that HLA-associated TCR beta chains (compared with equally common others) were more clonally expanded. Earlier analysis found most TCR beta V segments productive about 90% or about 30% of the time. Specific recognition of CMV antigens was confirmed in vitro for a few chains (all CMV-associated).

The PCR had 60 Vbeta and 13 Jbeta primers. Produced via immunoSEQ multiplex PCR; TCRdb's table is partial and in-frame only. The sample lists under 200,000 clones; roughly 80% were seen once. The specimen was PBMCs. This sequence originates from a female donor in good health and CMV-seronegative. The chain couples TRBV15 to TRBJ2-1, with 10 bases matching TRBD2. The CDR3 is CATSRAEREGDEQFF. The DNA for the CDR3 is TGTGCCACCAGCAGAGCAGAGCGGGAGGGCGATGAGCAGTTCTTC.